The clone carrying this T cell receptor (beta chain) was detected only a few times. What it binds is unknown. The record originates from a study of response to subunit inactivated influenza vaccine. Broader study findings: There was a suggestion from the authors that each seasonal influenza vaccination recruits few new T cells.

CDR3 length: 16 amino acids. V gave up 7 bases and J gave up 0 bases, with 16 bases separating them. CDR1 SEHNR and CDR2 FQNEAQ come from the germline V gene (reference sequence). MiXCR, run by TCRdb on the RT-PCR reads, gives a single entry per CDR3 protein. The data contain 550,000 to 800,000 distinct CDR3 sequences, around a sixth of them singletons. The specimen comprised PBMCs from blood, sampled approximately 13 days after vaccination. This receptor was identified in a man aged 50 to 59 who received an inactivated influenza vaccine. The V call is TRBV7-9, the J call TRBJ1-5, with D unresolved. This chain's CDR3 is CASILLGSGSNQPQHF. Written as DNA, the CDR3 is TGTGCCAGCATTCTCCTCGGGTCGGGTAGCAATCAGCCCCAGCATTTT.